Sequencing of this TCR beta chain was carried out in a study of blood T cell repertoires in COVID-19. As for the study in general: Whether acute or convalescent, the COVID-19 samples came from the United States, Italy and Spain. Sources were T cells, B-cell-depleted T cells, or PBMCs; the material itself was cDNA or gDNA.

Researchers sorted participants into cohorts using their self-reported clinical history. This CDR3 contains 17 residues. V lost 0 bases and J 4 bases, leaving 13 bases between the germline ends. Germline V CDR1 and CDR2: LGHNA, YNFKEQ. Study processing details: Amplification with reference gene primers provided the estimates of nucleated cell counts. Profiled with immunoSEQ multiplex PCR; TCRdb holds only in-frame clones, not every one. V, J and clone size derive from that table, while D and trimming were established from the DNA sequence. This sample has around 260,000 clones; about 93% occur once, and the top ten carry about 1.1%.

This clonotype was sampled from a woman in her twenties or thirties who had recovered from COVID-19. The sequencing sample was made of PBMCs or T cells enriched from blood (not recorded which). V gene TRBV4-2 combines with J gene TRBJ1-6; D is perhaps TRBD1 (5 bases). The CDR3, as DNA: TGTGCCAGCAGCCAAGATTGGGGGGGTCGATATAATTCACCCCTCCACTTT. Amino acid sequence: CASSQDWGGRYNSPLHF.